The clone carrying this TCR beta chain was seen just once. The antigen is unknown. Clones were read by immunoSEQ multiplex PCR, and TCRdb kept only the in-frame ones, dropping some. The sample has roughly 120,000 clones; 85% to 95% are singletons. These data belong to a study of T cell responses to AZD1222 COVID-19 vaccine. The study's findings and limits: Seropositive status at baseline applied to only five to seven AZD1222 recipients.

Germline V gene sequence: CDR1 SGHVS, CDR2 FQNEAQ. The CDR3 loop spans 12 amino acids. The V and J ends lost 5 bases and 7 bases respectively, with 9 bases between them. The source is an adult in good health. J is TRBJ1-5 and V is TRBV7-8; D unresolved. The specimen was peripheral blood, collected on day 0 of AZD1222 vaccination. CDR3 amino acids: CASSPSGQPQHF. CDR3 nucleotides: TGTGCCAGCAGCCCCTCAGGCCAGCCCCAGCATTTT.